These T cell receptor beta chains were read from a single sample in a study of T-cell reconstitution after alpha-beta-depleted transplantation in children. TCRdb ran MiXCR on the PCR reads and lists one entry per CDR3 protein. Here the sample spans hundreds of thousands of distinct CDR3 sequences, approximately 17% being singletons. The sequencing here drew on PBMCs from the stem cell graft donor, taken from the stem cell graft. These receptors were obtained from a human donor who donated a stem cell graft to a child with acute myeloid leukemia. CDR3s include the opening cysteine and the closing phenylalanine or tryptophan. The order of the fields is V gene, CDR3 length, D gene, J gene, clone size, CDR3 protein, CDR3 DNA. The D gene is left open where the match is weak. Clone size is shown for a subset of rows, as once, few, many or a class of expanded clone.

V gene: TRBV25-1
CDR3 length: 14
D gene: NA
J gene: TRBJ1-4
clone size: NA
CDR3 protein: CASSIKGTNEKLFF
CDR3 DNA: TGTGCCAGCAGCATCAAAGGCACTAATGAAAAACTGTTTTTT

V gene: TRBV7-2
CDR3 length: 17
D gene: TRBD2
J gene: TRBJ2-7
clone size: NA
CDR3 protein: CASSWPRASGFTYEQYF
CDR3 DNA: TGTGCCAGCAGCTGGCCCCGGGCTAGCGGGTTTACCTACGAGCAGTACTTC

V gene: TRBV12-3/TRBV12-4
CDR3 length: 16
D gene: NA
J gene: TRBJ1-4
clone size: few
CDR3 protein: CASSLWGSGRGEKLFF
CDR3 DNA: TGTGCCAGCAGTTTATGGGGCTCGGGCAGGGGTGAAAAACTGTTTTTT

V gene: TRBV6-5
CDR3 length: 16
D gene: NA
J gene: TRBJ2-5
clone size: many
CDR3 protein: CASSYSRTPNQETQYF
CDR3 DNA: TGTGCCAGCAGTTACTCGAGGACTCCAAACCAGGAGACCCAGTACTTC

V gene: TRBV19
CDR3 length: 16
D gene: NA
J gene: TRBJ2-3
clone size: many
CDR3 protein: CASSPGTDAPGDTQYF
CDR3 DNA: TGTGCCAGTAGTCCTGGGACGGATGCCCCTGGCGATACGCAGTATTTT

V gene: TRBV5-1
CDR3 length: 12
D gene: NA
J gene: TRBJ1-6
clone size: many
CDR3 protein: CASSLGSPPLHF
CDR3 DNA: TGCGCCAGCAGCTTGGGGAGTCCACCCCTCCACTTT

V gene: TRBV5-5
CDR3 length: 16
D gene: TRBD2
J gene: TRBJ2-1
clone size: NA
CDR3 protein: CASKTSGGTNYNEPFF
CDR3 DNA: TGTGCCAGCAAAACAAGCGGGGGAACTAACTACAATGAGCCGTTCTTC

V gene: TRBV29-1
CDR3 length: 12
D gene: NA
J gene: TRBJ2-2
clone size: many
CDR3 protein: CSVRDITGELFF
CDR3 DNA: TGCAGCGTCCGGGACATCACCGGGGAGCTGTTTTTT

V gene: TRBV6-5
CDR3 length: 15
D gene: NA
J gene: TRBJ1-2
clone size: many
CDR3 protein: CASSPIIVSNYGYTF
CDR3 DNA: TGTGCCAGCAGCCCGATAATAGTTAGTAACTATGGCTACACCTTC

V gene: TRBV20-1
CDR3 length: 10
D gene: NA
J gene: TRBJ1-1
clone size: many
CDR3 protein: CSADQAEAFF
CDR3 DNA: TGCAGTGCAGACCAGGCTGAAGCTTTCTTT

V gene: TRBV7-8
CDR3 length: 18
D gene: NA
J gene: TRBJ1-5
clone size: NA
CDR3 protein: CASSFGGGRRYSNQPQHF
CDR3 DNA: TGTGCCAGCAGCTTCGGGGGAGGCCGGAGGTATAGCAATCAGCCCCAGCATTTT

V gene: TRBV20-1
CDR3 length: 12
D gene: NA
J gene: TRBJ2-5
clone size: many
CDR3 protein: CSGLENRETQYF
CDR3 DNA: TGCAGTGGATTGGAGAACCGGGAGACCCAGTACTTC

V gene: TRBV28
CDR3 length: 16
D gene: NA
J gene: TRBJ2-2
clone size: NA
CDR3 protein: CASSFEPGLNTGELFF
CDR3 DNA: TGTGCCAGCAGTTTCGAGCCGGGGCTAAACACCGGGGAGCTGTTTTTT

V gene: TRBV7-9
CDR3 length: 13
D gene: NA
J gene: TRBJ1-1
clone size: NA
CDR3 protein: CASSLGGPAEAFF
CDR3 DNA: TGTGCCAGCAGCTTGGGGGGTCCCGCAGAAGCTTTCTTT

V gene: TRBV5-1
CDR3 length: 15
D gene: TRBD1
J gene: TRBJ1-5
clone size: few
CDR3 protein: CASTPTGQVNQPQHF
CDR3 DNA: TGCGCCAGCACACCGACGGGACAGGTAAATCAGCCCCAGCATTTT

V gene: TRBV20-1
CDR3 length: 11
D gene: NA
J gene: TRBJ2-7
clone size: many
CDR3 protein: CSAGTPYEQYF
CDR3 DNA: TGCAGTGCCGGGACACCCTACGAGCAGTACTTC

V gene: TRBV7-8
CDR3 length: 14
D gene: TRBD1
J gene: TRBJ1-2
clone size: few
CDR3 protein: CASSPRQGAGGYTF
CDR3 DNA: TGTGCCAGCAGCCCGAGACAGGGGGCGGGAGGCTACACCTTC

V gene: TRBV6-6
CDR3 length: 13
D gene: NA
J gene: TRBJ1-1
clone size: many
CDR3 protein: CASSYSSDTEAFF
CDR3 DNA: TGTGCCAGCAGTTACTCGAGCGACACTGAAGCTTTCTTT

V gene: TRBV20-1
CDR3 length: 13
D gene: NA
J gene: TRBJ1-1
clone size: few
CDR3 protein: CSARALGDTEAFF
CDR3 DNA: TGCAGTGCTAGAGCTTTGGGGGACACTGAAGCTTTCTTT

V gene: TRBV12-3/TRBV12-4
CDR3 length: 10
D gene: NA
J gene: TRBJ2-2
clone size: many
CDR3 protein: CASSSGELFF
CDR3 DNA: TGTGCCAGCAGTTCCGGGGAGCTGTTTTTT

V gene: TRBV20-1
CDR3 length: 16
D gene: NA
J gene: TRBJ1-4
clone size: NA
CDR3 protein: CSATPRGRGAHEKLFF
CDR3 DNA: TGCAGTGCTACCCCCCGAGGGAGGGGCGCACATGAAAAACTGTTTTTT

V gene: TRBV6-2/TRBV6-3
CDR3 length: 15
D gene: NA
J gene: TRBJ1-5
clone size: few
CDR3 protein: CASSRPDLHNQPQHF
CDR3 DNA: TGTGCCAGCAGTCGACCGGACCTCCACAATCAGCCCCAGCATTTT

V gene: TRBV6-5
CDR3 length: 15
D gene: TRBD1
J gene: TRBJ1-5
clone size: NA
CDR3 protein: CASSYSNRGRQPQHF
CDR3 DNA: TGTGCCAGCAGTTACTCTAACAGGGGCCGGCAGCCCCAGCATTTT

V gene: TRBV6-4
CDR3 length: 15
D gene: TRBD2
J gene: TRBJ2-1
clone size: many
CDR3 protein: CASSLQRGGSNEQFF
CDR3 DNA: TGTGCCAGCAGCCTGCAGCGGGGGGGGTCCAATGAGCAGTTCTTC

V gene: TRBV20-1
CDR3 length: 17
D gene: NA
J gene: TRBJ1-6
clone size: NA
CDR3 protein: CSARNTLPRSYNSPLHF
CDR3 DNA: TGCAGTGCTAGAAATACCCTCCCGAGGTCCTATAATTCACCCCTCCACTTT

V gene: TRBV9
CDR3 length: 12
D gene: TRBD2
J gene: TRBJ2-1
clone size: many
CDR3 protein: CASSREGYEQFF
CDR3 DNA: TGTGCCAGCAGCCGGGAGGGGTATGAGCAGTTCTTC

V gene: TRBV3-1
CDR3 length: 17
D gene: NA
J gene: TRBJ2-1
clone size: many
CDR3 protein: CASSQAGWGSSYNEQFF
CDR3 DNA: TGTGCCAGCAGCCAAGCGGGCTGGGGATCCTCGTACAATGAGCAGTTCTTC

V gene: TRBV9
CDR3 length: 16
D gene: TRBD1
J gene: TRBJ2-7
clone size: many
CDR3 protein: CASSVDTGTGAYEQYF
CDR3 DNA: TGTGCCAGCAGCGTAGATACCGGGACAGGGGCCTACGAGCAGTACTTC

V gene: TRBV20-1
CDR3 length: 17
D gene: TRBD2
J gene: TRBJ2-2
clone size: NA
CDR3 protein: CCALRAGNRPNTGELFF
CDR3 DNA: TGCTGTGCTCTCCGAGCGGGGAACCGCCCGAACACCGGGGAGCTGTTTTTT

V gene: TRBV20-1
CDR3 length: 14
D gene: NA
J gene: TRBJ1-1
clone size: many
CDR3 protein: CSAETPGMNTEAFF
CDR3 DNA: TGCAGTGCTGAGACTCCGGGGATGAACACTGAAGCTTTCTTT

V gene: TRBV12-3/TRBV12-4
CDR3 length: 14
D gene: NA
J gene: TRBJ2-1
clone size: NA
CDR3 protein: CASRGPDSYNEQFF
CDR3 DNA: TGTGCCAGCAGAGGGCCCGACTCCTACAATGAGCAGTTCTTC

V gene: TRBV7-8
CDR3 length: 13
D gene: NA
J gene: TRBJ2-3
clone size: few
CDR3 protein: CASSSGPSYTQYF
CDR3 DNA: TGTGCCAGCAGCTCGGGACCCTCTTATACGCAGTATTTT

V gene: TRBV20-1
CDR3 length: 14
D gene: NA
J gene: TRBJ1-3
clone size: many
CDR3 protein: CSASWWGGGNTIYF
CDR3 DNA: TGCAGTGCTAGTTGGTGGGGTGGTGGAAACACCATATATTTT

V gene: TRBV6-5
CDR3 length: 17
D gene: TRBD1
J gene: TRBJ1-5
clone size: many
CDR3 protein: CASSTQRQGRGDQPQHF
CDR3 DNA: TGTGCCAGCAGTACCCAACGACAGGGCCGAGGGGATCAGCCCCAGCATTTT

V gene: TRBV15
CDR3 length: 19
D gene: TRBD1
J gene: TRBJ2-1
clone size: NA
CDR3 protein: CATSRDWLKPGQGYNEQFF
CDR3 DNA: TGTGCCACCAGCAGAGACTGGCTTAAACCGGGACAGGGTTACAATGAGCAGTTCTTC

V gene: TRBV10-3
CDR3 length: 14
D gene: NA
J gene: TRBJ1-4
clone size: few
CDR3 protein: CAIKRPGGDEKLFF
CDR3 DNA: TGTGCCATCAAGAGGCCCGGAGGGGATGAAAAACTGTTTTTT

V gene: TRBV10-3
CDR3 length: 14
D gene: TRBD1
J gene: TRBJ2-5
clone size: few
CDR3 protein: CAISESGQGGTQYF
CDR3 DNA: TGTGCCATCAGTGAGTCGGGACAGGGAGGGACCCAGTACTTC

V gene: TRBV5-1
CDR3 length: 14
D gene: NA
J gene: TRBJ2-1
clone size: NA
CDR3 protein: CASSLGLVSDEQFF
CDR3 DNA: TGCGCCAGCAGCTTGGGCCTAGTCAGCGATGAGCAGTTCTTC

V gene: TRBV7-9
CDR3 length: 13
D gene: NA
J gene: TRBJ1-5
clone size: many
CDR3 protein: CASSLVAGQPQHF
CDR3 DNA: TGTGCCAGCAGCTTAGTGGCCGGCCAGCCCCAGCATTTT

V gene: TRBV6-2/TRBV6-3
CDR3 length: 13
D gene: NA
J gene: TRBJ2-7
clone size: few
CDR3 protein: CASSLDYVYEQYF
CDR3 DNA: TGTGCCAGCAGCCTAGACTACGTCTACGAGCAGTACTTC

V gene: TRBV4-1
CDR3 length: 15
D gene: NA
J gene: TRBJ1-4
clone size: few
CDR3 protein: CASSQDEGSNEKLFF
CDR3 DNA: TGCGCCAGCAGCCAAGATGAGGGGAGTAATGAAAAACTGTTTTTT

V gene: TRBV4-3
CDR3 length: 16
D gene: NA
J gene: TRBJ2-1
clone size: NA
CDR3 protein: CASSQDRATAYNEQFF
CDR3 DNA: TGCGCCAGCAGCCAAGATAGGGCTACAGCCTACAATGAGCAGTTCTTC

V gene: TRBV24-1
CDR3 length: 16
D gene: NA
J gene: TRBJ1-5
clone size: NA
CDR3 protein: CATSDLGGLGNQPQHF
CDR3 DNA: TGTGCCACCAGTGATTTGGGGGGGCTCGGGAATCAGCCCCAGCATTTT

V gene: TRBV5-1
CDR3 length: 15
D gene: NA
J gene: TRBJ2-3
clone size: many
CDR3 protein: CASSLEGGEEDTQYF
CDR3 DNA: TGCGCCAGCAGCTTGGAGGGCGGGGAAGAAGATACGCAGTATTTT

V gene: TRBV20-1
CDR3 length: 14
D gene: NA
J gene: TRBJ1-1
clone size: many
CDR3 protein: CSARVEGRITEAFF
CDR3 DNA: TGCAGTGCTAGAGTCGAGGGTCGGATCACTGAAGCTTTCTTT

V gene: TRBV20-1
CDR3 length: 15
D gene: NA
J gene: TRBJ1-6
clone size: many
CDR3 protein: CSAREESSYNSPLHF
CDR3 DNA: TGCAGTGCCAGGGAGGAGAGCTCCTATAATTCACCCCTCCACTTT

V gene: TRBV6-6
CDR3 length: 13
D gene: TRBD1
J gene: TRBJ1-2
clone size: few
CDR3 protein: CASMGTENYGYTF
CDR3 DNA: TGTGCCAGCATGGGGACAGAAAACTATGGCTACACCTTC

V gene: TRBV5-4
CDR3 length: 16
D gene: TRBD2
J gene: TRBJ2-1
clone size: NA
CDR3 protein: CASSLPLAGGLNEQFF
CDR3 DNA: TGTGCCAGCAGCTTGCCTCTAGCGGGGGGCCTCAATGAGCAGTTCTTC

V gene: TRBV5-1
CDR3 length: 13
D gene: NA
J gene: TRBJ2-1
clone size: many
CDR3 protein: CASSLEGSNEQFF
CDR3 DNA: TGCGCCAGCAGCTTGGAGGGGAGCAATGAGCAGTTCTTC

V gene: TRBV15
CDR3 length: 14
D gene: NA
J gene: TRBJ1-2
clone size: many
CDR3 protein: CATSRGTGFGGYTF
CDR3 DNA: TGTGCCACCAGCAGAGGTACAGGGTTCGGTGGCTACACCTTC

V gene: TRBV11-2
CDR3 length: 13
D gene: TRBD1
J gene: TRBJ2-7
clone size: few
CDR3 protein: CASSPEQGYEQYF
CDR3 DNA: TGTGCCAGCAGCCCCGAACAGGGGTACGAGCAGTACTTC

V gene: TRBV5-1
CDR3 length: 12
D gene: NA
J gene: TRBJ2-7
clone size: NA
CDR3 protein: CASSTGLYEQYF
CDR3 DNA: TGCGCCAGCAGCACCGGACTATACGAGCAGTACTTC

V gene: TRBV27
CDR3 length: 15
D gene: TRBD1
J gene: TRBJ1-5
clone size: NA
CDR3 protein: CASRRTGARNQPQHF
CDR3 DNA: TGTGCCAGCAGAAGGACAGGCGCTAGAAATCAGCCCCAGCATTTT

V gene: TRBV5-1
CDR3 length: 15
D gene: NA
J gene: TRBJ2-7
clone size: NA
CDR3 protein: CASSLPGERSGEQYF
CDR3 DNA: TGCGCCAGCAGCTTGCCGGGGGAAAGGAGTGGCGAGCAGTACTTC

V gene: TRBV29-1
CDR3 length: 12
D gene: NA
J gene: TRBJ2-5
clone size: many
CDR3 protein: CSVEGGKETQYF
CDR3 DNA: TGCAGCGTTGAAGGGGGGAAAGAGACCCAGTACTTC

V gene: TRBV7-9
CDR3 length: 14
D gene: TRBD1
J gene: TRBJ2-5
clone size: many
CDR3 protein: CASSSTGGEETQYF
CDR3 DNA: TGTGCCAGCAGTTCGACAGGGGGGGAGGAGACCCAGTACTTC

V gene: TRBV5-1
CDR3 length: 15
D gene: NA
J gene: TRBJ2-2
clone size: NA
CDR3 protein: CASSLGGQSVGELFF
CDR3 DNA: TGCGCCAGCAGCTTGGGCGGACAGTCTGTCGGGGAGCTGTTTTTT